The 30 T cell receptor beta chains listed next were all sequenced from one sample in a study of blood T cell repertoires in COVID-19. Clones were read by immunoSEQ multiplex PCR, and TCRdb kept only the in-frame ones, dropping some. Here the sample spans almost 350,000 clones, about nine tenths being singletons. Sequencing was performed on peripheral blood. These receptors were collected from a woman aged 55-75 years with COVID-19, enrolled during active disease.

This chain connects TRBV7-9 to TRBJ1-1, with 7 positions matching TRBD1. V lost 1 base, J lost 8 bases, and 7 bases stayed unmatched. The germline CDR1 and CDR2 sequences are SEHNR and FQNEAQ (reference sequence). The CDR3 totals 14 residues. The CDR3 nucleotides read TGTGCCAGCAGCTTAGAACAGGGGAGGACCGAAGCTTTCTTT. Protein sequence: CASSLEQGRTEAFF. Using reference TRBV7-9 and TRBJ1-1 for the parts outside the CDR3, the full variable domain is DTGVSQNPRHKITKRGQNVTFRCDPISEHNRLYWYRQTLGQGPEFLTYFQNEAQLEKSRLLSDRFSAERPKGSFSTLEIQRTEQGDSAMYLCASSLEQGRTEAFFGQGTRLTVV.

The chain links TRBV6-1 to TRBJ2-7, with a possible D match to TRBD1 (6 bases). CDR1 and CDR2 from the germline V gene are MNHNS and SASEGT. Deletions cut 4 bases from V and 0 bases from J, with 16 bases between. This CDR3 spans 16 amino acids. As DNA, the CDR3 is TGTGCCAGCAGTGGGGCTGTAGGACAGAGCTCCTACGAGCAGTACTTC. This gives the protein CASSGAVGQSSYEQYF.

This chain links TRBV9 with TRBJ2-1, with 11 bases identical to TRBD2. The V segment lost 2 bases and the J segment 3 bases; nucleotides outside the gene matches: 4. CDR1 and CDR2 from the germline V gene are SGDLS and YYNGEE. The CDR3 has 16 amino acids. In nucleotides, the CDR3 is TGTGCCAGCAGCGTTTCCGGGACTAGCGGCTACAATGAGCAGTTCTTC. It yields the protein CASSVSGTSGYNEQFF.

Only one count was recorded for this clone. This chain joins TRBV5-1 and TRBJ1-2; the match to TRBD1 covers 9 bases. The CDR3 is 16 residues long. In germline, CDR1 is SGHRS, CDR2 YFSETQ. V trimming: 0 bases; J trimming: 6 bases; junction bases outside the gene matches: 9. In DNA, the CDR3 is TGCGCCAGCAGCTTGGTGGTCGGACAGGGGAACGATGGCTACACCTTC. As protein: CASSLVVGQGNDGYTF. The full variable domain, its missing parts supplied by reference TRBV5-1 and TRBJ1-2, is KAGVTQTPRYLIKTRGQQVTLSCSPISGHRSVSWYQQTPGQGLQFLFEYFSETQRNKGNFPGRFSGRQFSNSRSEMNVSTLELGDSALYLCASSLVVGQGNDGYTFGSGTRLTVV.

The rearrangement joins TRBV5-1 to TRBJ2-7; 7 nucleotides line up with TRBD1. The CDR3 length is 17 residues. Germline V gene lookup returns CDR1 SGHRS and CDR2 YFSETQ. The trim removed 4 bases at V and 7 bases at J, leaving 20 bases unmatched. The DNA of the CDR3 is TGCGCCAGCAGCCCGAGGACAGGACCCCCAAATTATGAGGAGCAGTACTTC. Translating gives CASSPRTGPPNYEEQYF.

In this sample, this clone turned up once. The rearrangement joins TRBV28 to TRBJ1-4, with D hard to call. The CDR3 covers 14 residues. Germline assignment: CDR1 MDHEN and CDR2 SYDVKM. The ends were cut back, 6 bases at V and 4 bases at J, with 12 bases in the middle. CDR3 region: CASRRTGNNEKLFF. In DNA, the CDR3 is TGTGCCAGCAGGCGGACTGGAAATAATGAAAAACTGTTTTTT.

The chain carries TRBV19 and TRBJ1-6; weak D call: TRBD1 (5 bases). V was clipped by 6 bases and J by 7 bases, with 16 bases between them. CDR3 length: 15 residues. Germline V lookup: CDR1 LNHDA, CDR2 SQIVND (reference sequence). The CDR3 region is CASRIPGLVNSPLHF. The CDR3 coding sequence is TGTGCCAGTAGGATACCGGGACTCGTAAATTCACCCCTCCACTTT.

The CDR3 reads CASSSRTGGNTEAFF. The CDR3 DNA sequence: TGTGCCAGCAGTTCTCGGACAGGGGGCAACACTGAAGCTTTCTTT. This chain links TRBV6-6 with TRBJ1-1; 11 bases are a match to TRBD1. Germline V lookup: CDR1 MNHNY, CDR2 SVGAGI (reference sequence). V dropped 4 bases and J dropped 2; count of bases not matched to a gene: 3. The CDR3 length is 15 residues.

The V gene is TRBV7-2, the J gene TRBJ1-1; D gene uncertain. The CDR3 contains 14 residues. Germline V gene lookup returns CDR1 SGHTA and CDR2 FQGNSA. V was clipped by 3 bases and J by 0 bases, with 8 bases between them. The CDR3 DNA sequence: TGTGCCAGCAGCTTTGAGTCTTTGAACACTGAAGCTTTCTTT. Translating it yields CASSFESLNTEAFF.

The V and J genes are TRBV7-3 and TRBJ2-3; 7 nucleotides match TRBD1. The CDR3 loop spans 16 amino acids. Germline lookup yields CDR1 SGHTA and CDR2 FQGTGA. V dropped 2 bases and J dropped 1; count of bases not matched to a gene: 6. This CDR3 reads CASSLWVGTGTDTQYF. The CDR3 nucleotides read TGTGCCAGCAGCTTATGGGTCGGGACAGGCACAGATACGCAGTATTTT.

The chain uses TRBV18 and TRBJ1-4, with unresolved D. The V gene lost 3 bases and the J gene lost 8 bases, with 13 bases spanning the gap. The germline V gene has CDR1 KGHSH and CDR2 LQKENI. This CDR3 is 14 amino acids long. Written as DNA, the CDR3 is TGTGCCAGCTCACCGGAGCAGTACGGAGAAAAACTGTTTTTT. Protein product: CASSPEQYGEKLFF. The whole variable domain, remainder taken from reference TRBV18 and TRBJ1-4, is NAGVMQNPRHLVRRRGQEARLRCSPMKGHSHVYWYRQLPEEGLKFMVYLQKENIIDESGMPKERFSAEFPKEGPSILRIQQVVRGDSAAYFCASSPEQYGEKLFFGSGTQLSVL.

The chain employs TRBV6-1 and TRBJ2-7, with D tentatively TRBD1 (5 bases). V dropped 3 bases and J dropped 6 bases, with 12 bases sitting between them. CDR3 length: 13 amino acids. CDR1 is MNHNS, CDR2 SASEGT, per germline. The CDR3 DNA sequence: TGTGCCAGCAGTGATGCAGGGATCGGCGAGCAGTACTTC. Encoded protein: CASSDAGIGEQYF.

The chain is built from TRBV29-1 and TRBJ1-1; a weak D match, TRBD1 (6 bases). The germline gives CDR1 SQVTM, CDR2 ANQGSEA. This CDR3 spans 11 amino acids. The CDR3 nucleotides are TGCAGTGGCAGGGGGAACACTGAAGCTTTCTTT. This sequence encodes CSGRGNTEAFF.

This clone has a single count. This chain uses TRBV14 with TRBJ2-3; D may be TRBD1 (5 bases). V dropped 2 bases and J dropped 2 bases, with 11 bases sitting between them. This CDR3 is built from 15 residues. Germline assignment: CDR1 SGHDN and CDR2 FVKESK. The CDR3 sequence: CASSQWGGFTDTQYF. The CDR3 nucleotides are TGTGCCAGCAGCCAATGGGGCGGCTTCACAGATACGCAGTATTTT. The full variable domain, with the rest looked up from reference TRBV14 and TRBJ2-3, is EAGVTQFPSHSVIEKGQTVTLRCDPISGHDNLYWYRRVMGKEIKFLLHFVKESKQDESGMPNNRFLAERTGGTYSTLKVQPAELEDSGVYFCASSQWGGFTDTQYFGPGTRLTVL.

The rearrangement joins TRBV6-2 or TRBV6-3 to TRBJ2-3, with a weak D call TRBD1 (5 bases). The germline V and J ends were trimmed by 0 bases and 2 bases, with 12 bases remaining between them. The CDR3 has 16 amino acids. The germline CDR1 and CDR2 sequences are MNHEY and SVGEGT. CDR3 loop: CASSYSKQAATDTQYF. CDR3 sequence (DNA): TGTGCCAGCAGTTACTCGAAACAGGCAGCCACAGATACGCAGTATTTT.

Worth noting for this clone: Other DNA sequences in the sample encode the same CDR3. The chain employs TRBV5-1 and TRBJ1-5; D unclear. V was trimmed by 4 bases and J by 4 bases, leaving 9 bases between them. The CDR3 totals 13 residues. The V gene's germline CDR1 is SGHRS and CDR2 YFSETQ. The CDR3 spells CASSLGQNQPQHF. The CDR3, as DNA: TGCGCCAGCAGCCTTGGGCAGAATCAGCCCCAGCATTTT.

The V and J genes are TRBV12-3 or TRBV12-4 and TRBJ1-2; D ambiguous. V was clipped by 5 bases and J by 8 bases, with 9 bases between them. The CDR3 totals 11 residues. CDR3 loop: CASSHLYGYTF. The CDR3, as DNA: TGTGCCAGCAGTCATCTATACGGCTACACCTTC.

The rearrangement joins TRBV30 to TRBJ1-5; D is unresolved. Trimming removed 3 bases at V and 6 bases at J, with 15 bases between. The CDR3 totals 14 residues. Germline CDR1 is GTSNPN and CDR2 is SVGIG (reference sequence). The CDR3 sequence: CAWRGIGGSQPQHF. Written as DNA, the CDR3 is TGTGCCTGGAGGGGGATAGGAGGGAGTCAGCCCCAGCATTTT.

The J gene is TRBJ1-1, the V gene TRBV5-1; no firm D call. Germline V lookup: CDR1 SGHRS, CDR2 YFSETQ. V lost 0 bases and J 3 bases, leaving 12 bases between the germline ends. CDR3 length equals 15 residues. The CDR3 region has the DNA TGCGCCAGCAGCTTGGCTACGTATCTTGACACTGAAGCTTTCTTT. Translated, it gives CASSLATYLDTEAFF.

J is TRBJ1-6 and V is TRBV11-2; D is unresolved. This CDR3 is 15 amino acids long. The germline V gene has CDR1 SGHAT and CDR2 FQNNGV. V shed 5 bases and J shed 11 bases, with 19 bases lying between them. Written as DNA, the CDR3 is TGTGCCAGCAGCCCCGCGGGAGGGATGAAGACACCCCTCCACTTT. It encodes CASSPAGGMKTPLHF.

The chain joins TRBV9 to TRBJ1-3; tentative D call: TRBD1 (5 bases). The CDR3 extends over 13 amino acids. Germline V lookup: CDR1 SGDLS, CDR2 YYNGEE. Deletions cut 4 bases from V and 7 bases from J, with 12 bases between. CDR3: CASSFDRTNTIYF. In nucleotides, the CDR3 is TGTGCCAGCAGCTTCGACAGAACGAACACCATATATTTT.

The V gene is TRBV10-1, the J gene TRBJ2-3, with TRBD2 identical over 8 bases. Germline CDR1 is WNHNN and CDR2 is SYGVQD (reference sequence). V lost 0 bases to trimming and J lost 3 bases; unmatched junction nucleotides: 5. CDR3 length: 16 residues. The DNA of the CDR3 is TGCGCCAGCAGTGAGTCGGCTAGCGGGCGAACAGATACGCAGTATTTT. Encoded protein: CASSESASGRTDTQYF.

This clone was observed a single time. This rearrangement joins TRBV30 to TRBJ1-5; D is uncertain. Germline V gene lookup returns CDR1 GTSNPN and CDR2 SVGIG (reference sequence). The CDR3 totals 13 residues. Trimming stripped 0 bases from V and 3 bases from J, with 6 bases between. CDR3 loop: CAWSVGNNQPQHF. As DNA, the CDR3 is TGTGCCTGGAGTGTCGGGAACAATCAGCCCCAGCATTTT.

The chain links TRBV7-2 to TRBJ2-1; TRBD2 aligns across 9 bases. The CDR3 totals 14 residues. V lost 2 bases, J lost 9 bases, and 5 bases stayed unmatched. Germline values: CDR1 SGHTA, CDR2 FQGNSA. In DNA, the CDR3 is TGTGCCAGCAGCTTAAGGCTAGCGGGGTTTGAGCAGTTCTTC. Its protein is CASSLRLAGFEQFF.

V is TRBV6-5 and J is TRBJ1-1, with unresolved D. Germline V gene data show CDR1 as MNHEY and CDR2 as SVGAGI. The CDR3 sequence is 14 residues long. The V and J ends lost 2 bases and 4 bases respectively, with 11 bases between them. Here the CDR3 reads CASSYGIAGTEAFF. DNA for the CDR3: TGTGCCAGCAGTTACGGTATTGCAGGCACTGAAGCTTTCTTT.

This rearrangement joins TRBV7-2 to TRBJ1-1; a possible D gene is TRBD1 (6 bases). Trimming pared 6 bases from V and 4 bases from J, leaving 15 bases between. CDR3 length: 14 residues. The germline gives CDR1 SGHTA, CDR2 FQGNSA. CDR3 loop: CASSSRGGVTEAFF. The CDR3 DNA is TGTGCCAGCAGTTCGAGAGGGGGGGTCACTGAAGCTTTCTTT.

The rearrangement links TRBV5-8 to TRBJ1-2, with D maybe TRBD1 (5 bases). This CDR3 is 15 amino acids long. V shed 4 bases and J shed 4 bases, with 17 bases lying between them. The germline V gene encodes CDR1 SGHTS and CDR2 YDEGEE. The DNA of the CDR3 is TGTGCCAGCAGCCCAACAGGCTTCGGTGGCTATGGCTACACCTTC. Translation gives CASSPTGFGGYGYTF.

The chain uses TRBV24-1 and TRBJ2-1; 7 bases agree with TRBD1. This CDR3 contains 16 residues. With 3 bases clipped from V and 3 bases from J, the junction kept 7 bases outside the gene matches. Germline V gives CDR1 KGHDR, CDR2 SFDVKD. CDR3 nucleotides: TGTGCCACCAGTGATCATCGGACAGGACTCTACAATGAGCAGTTCTTC. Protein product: CATSDHRTGLYNEQFF.

The CDR3 reads CASRGQGNSPLHF. The CDR3 DNA reads as TGTGCCAGCAGAGGACAGGGGAATTCACCCCTCCACTTT. The chain has TRBV14 and TRBJ1-6; TRBD1 aligns across 9 bases. The ends lost 6 bases at V and 7 bases at J; junction bases unmatched: 1. The CDR3 contains 13 residues. CDR1 is SGHDN, CDR2 FVKESK, per germline.

The CDR3 sequence: CAISEIGVSYNSPLHF. CDR3 in DNA: TGTGCCATCAGTGAGATAGGGGTGTCCTATAATTCACCCCTCCACTTT. The chain couples TRBV10-3 to TRBJ1-6; D perhaps matches TRBD1 (5 bases). V lost 2 bases and J 1 base, leaving 9 bases between the germline ends. The germline CDR1 and CDR2 sequences are ENHRY and SYGVKD. This CDR3 is 16 amino acids long.